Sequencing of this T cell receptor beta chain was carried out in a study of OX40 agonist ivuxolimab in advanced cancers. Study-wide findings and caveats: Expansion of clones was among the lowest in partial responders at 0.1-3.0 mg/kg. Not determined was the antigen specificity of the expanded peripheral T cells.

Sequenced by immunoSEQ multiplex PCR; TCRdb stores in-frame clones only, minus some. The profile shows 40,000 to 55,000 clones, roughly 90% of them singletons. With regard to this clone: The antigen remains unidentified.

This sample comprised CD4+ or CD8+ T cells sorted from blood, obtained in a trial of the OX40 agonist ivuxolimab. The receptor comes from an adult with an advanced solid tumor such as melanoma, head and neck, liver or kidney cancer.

CDR3 protein: CASSLTAMNTEAFF. The DNA for the CDR3 is TGCGCCAGCAGCTTGACAGCTATGAACACTGAAGCTTTCTTT. The genes are TRBV5-1 and TRBJ1-1; D gene uncertain. This CDR3 spans 14 amino acids. Germline V gene lookup returns CDR1 SGHRS and CDR2 YFSETQ. V was trimmed by 1 base and J by 0 bases, leaving 7 bases between them.